What follows are 17 T cell receptor beta chains derived from one specimen sequenced in a study of beta chain features in type 1 diabetes. Sequenced material consisted of expressed TCRB transcripts (all of the isolated RNA was reverse transcribed). Clones were sequenced by immunoSEQ multiplex PCR, and TCRdb holds only the in-frame ones, with some missing. Of about 16,000 clones detected, 45% to 55% appear once; the ten largest clones hold around 0.5%. The material sequenced was stem cell memory CD4+ T cells from blood. The receptor set was obtained from a woman under 30 in good health.

This clone was detected a few times. V usage is TRBV6-5 and J usage is TRBJ1-1, with 8 bases aligning to TRBD1. Looked up from germline, CDR1 is MNHEY and CDR2 is SVGAGI. This CDR3 is 14 amino acids long. V shed 7 bases, J shed 5 bases, and the junction held 9 bases outside the gene matches. The CDR3 reads CASTDGQGGTEAFF. In DNA form, the CDR3 reads TGTGCCAGCACCGATGGACAGGGAGGAACTGAAGCTTTCTTT.

This clone was recorded a few times. V is TRBV18 and J is TRBJ2-1; 9 positions match TRBD2. V lost 3 bases to trimming and J lost 9 bases; unmatched junction nucleotides: 9. From germline, CDR1 is KGHSH and CDR2 LQKENI. This CDR3 is 15 amino acids long. CDR3 protein: CASSPISGSAVEQFF. The CDR3 coding sequence is TGTGCCAGCTCACCTATTAGCGGGAGTGCGGTTGAGCAGTTCTTC.

This chain uses TRBV5-1 with TRBJ1-2; D may be TRBD1 (5 bases). The ends were cut back, 3 bases at V and 4 bases at J, with 10 bases in the middle. This CDR3 is 13 amino acids long. CDR1 and CDR2 (germline): SGHRS, YFSETQ. This CDR3 reads CASSSTVSYGYTF. The DNA of the CDR3 is TGCGCCAGCAGCTCGACAGTTTCCTATGGCTACACCTTC.

The rearrangement joins TRBV30 to TRBJ2-6, with TRBD1 identical over 8 bases. Unmatched junction bases numbered 7, after V lost 3 bases and J lost 0 bases. CDR3 length: 17 residues. Per germline, CDR1 GTSNPN and CDR2 SVGIG (reference sequence). The DNA for the CDR3 is TGTGCCTGGAGCCGGACAGGGTGGGGCTCTGGGGCCAACGTCCTGACTTTC. It translates to CAWSRTGWGSGANVLTF.

The chain employs TRBV29-1 and TRBJ2-7; 13 bases match TRBD2. After removal of 6 bases from V and 7 bases from J, the junction contained 18 bases not matched to a gene. This CDR3 is built from 17 residues. The germline V gene has CDR1 SQVTM and CDR2 ANQGSEA. This CDR3 is CSVLDPKTSGRAREQYF. The DNA for the CDR3 is TGCAGCGTCCTGGACCCCAAAACTAGCGGGAGGGCTCGGGAGCAGTACTTC.

This clone was seen a handful of times. The chain is built from TRBV18 and TRBJ2-5; D ambiguous. Per the germline V gene, CDR1 is KGHSH and CDR2 is LQKENI. The CDR3 runs 14 residues. Trimming shortened V by 6 bases and J by 1 base, and 12 bases separated the two germline ends. CDR3 in amino acids: CASSTNTVQETQYF. The CDR3 nucleotides are TGTGCCAGCTCCACCAACACAGTCCAAGAGACCCAGTACTTC. Full variable domain (remainder filled in from reference TRBV18 and TRBJ2-5): NAGVMQNPRHLVRRRGQEARLRCSPMKGHSHVYWYRQLPEEGLKFMVYLQKENIIDESGMPKERFSAEFPKEGPSILRIQQVVRGDSAAYFCASSTNTVQETQYFGPGTRLLVL.

The V call is TRBV7-2, the J call TRBJ1-5; 10 nucleotides agree with TRBD1. V lost 7 bases, J lost 4 bases, and 7 bases stayed unmatched. The CDR3 totals 15 residues. Germline-derived CDR1 and CDR2 are SGHTA and FQGNSA. DNA for the CDR3: TGTGCCAGCACGTTGGACAGGGGGTTTAATCAGCCCCAGCATTTT. Protein product: CASTLDRGFNQPQHF.

This sequence joins TRBV9 and TRBJ2-1, with unresolved D. Germline loops: CDR1 SGDLS, CDR2 YYNGEE. V was cut by 0 bases and J by 8 bases, with 3 bases left in between. This CDR3 spans 11 amino acids. The CDR3, as DNA: TGTGCCAGCAGCGTAGGCGATGAGCAGTTCTTC. Amino acid sequence: CASSVGDEQFF.

This clone was counted between two and nine times. This CDR3 is CASGAGLSQETQYF. CDR3 DNA: TGCGCCAGCGGAGCGGGCCTTTCCCAAGAGACCCAGTACTTC. V is TRBV5-1 and J is TRBJ2-5; tentative D call: TRBD2 (6 bases). V was trimmed by 7 bases and J by 1 base, leaving 14 bases between them. The CDR3 has 14 residues. Germline loops: CDR1 SGHRS, CDR2 YFSETQ.

The V and J genes are TRBV5-1 and TRBJ1-1; D perhaps matches TRBD1 (6 bases). This CDR3 has 17 residues. CDR1 and CDR2 from the germline V gene are SGHRS and YFSETQ. V lost 4 bases to trimming and J lost 0 bases, with 19 bases between them. CDR3 protein: CASSTYRAEGLNTEAFF. CDR3 in DNA: TGCGCCAGCAGCACCTACAGGGCAGAAGGCCTGAACACTGAAGCTTTCTTT.

This chain links TRBV7-6 with TRBJ1-1; TRBD1 aligns across 11 bases. V shed 1 base, J shed 2 bases, and the junction held 9 bases outside the gene matches. CDR1 and CDR2 (germline): SGHVS, FNYEAQ. The CDR3 runs 18 residues. CDR3 sequence: CASSLGTGGGRFNTEAFF. The CDR3 nucleotides are TGTGCCAGCAGCTTAGGGACAGGGGGCGGAAGGTTTAACACTGAAGCTTTCTTT.

This clone was counted once. This rearrangement joins TRBV6-1 to TRBJ2-7; TRBD1 agrees at 7 bases. The CDR3 covers 14 residues. Germline CDR1 and CDR2: MNHNS and SASEGT. V dropped 4 bases and J dropped 7; count of bases not matched to a gene: 10. CDR3 region: CASSGSGTAREQYF. CDR3 DNA sequence: TGTGCCAGCAGTGGATCCGGGACAGCCCGGGAGCAGTACTTC.

This chain connects TRBV5-4 to TRBJ2-1; TRBD2 agrees at 11 bases. The length of the CDR3 is 16 residues. Germline CDR1 is SGHNT and CDR2 is YYREEE (reference sequence). The V gene end was trimmed by 4 bases and the J gene end by 5 bases; junction bases not matched to a gene: 8. This chain's CDR3 is CASSLPGTSGNNEQFF. CDR3 nucleotide sequence: TGTGCCAGCAGCCTACCGGGGACTAGCGGCAACAATGAGCAGTTCTTC.

The rearrangement joins TRBV4-2 to TRBJ2-7, with a possible D match to TRBD2 (6 bases). Germline CDR1 reads LGHNA; CDR2 reads YNFKEQ. V gave up 5 bases and J gave up 0 bases, with 8 bases separating them. The CDR3 totals 13 residues. The CDR3 here is CASSWGGSYEQYF. CDR3 nucleotide sequence: TGTGCCAGCAGCTGGGGAGGCTCCTACGAGCAGTACTTC.

This chain connects TRBV10-3 to TRBJ2-3; 12 bases are a match to TRBD2. The germline V gene has CDR1 ENHRY and CDR2 SYGVKD. CDR3 length: 18 amino acids. Trimming at V came to 4 bases and at J to 1 base, leaving 9 bases not matched to a gene. This CDR3 reads CAISGASGRAFGTDTQYF. The CDR3, as DNA: TGTGCCATCAGTGGGGCTAGCGGGAGGGCCTTCGGCACAGATACGCAGTATTTT.

V gene TRBV19 combines with J gene TRBJ2-7; TRBD1 might be the D (5 bases). V was pared by 5 bases and J by 2 bases, with 10 bases between. The V gene's germline CDR1 is LNHDA and CDR2 SQIVND (reference sequence). The length of the CDR3 is 13 residues. The CDR3 protein is CASSVRATYEQYF. Written as DNA, the CDR3 is TGTGCCAGTAGTGTCAGGGCCACCTACGAGCAGTACTTC.

This clone was seen only a few times. The chain joins TRBV19 to TRBJ2-2; TRBD1 matches at 10 bases. The CDR3 is made up of 15 amino acids. After removal of 6 bases from V and 5 bases from J, the junction contained 6 bases not matched to a gene. Germline-derived CDR1 and CDR2 are LNHDA and SQIVND (reference sequence). CDR3 in DNA: TGTGCCAGTAGGCGGCCGGGACAGGGGACCGGGGAGCTGTTTTTT. Translated, it gives CASRRPGQGTGELFF.